This T cell receptor (beta chain) was retrieved from a study of identical twins (dated by TCRdb to the mid-2010s). For the study in its entirety: To test whether fetal clonotypes persist, this study deep-sequenced TCR alpha and beta repertoires from monozygotic twins, from unrelated adults of various ages, and from cord blood. To rule out contamination, the twin experiments were replicated at different times with different library preparation protocols.

The library was generated by 5' RACE. Instrument on record: Illumina HiSeq 2000. Template switching added a universal primer binding site, and the final cDNA carried a unique molecular identifier that allowed TCR cDNA molecules to be counted accurately. First-strand cDNA for TCR alpha and beta chains was synthesized from specific primers in the conserved constant-segment region. To control for contamination, each cDNA library was double barcoded with a SMART-Mk sample barcode plus Illumina barcodes. TruSeq adapter sequences, together with Illumina sample barcodes, were added in two successive PCR steps. The Illumina HiSeq platform was used with custom primers to sequence TCR alpha and beta cDNA libraries. Under the source paper's analysis protocol: MiGEC processed the raw reads to extract unique molecular identifiers, while MiXCR was used to determine the CDR3 positions. For each individual, recombination models were inferred using an EM algorithm with the repgenHMM and IGoR tools. The tcR package in R was used for shared clonotype analysis, with sharing normalized by the product of cloneset sizes. To study raw recombination without the effects of thymic and clonal selection, out-of-frame nonproductive sequences were analyzed. TCRdb handled the public reads itself, with Q25 trimming in fastp and clone calling in MiXCR, and kept productive beta chains. Under each unique CDR3 protein, matching rows form one entry showing the most common genes and DNA. None of the V and J calls come from the authors' own analysis; TCRdb made them. This sample gives 700,000 or so distinct CDR3 sequences in total; around 8.3% of them show up just once. Of the sample, 0.85% to 1% is held by the ten largest clones.

The investigation overall reported the following: Out-of-frame TCR alpha sequences shared between twins showed an excess of low generation-probability sequences compared with coincidental sharing between unrelated individuals. A weaker excess of twin sharing was found in beta out-of-frame sequences because the signal-to-noise ratio was lowered by fewer shared sequences. Because the same donors could not be followed over many years, conclusions were based on cross-sectional statistical analysis. Invariant T cells such as MAIT and iNKT could partly confound zero-insertion analyses, although diverse VJ usage argued against such confounding for most clonotypes. Fewer insertions were carried by abundant cord blood beta clonotypes; a weaker similar trend was observed in young adult naive repertoires, while no such trend was observed in memory repertoires. In monozygotic twins, out-of-frame TCR alpha sharing was systematically underestimated by recombination models, although the models agreed with sharing between unrelated individuals.

This clonotype was seen at least ten times. This receptor's antigen is unknown. Base qualities are not provided; no much larger clone lies one nucleotide away. Only healthy Caucasian donors were included. Three pairs of female monozygotic twins, all aged about 18 to 30 years, were included in the twin cohort. RNA for TCR libraries was isolated from peripheral blood mononuclear cells. The cysteine opens and the phenylalanine closes a CDR3 of 13 amino acids. Here the CDR3 DNA is all that survives: 39 bases in frame from base 1. Trimming removed 5 bases from V and 6 bases from J; the gene matches leave 6 bases unexplained. The same sample was also studied in work on yellow fever vaccine responses in identical twins. Taken from the second paper: The T cell response to vaccination in identical twins was reported by the authors to appear partly convergent and partly personalized. The study precisely tracked vaccine-responding T cell clones in identical twins.

The TCR comes from a woman between 18 and 29 years old in good health. The sequence links TRBV12-3 or TRBV12-4 to TRBJ1-2; 7 bases in the junction line up with TRBD1. The sequenced sample was PBMCs. CDR3 protein: CASSPGTANGYTF. Read as DNA, the sequence is TGTGCCAGCAGTCCAGGGACAGCGAATGGCTACACCTTC.